These 26 T cell receptor beta chains were sequenced from one sample in a study of post-analysis software for immune sequencing data. Study-wide findings and caveats: TRBV segments more frequent in patients than in controls numbered a few and included TRBV5-6, TRBV5-1 and TRBV20-1.

Their antigens remain unidentified. The TCR beta cDNA libraries contained unique molecular identifiers. MiXCR, run by TCRdb on the PCR reads, gives a single entry per CDR3 protein. The table records some 700,000 distinct CDR3 sequences, approximately 59% of them present only once. Sequencing was done on a sample of blood. The source of these receptors is a girl aged 2 to 9 with multiple sclerosis.

The chain joins TRBV7-9 to TRBJ2-1; 7 bases match TRBD2. The CDR3 has 17 amino acids. Germline CDR1 reads SEHNR; CDR2 reads FQNEAQ (reference sequence). V lost 0 bases, J lost 2 bases, and 7 bases stayed unmatched. The CDR3 coding sequence is TGTGCCAGCAGCTTAGCATCCGCTAGCGGACCCTACAATGAGCAGTTCTTC. Protein product: CASSLASASGPYNEQFF. Looking up the rest from reference TRBV7-9 and TRBJ2-1 gives the full variable domain: DTGVSQNPRHKITKRGQNVTFRCDPISEHNRLYWYRQTLGQGPEFLTYFQNEAQLEKSRLLSDRFSAERPKGSFSTLEIQRTEQGDSAMYLCASSLASASGPYNEQFFGPGTRLTVL.

The chain carries TRBV6-1 and TRBJ2-3; 7 bases map to TRBD2. Germline-derived CDR1 and CDR2 are MNHNS and SASEGT. The CDR3 consists of 17 residues. V was pared by 6 bases and J by 5 bases, with 17 bases of the junction left unmatched. Here the CDR3 DNA reads TGTGCCAGCAGCCGAGTCAGTGGGAGGGCCCTCGGAGATACGCAGTATTTT. Translating gives CASSRVSGRALGDTQYF.

The chain has TRBV4-2 and TRBJ1-4; possibly TRBD1 for D (5 bases). CDR3 length equals 15 residues. With 4 bases removed from V and 4 bases from J, the gap between germline ends came to 13 bases. CDR1 is LGHNA and CDR2 is YNFKEQ in the germline V gene. In nucleotides, the CDR3 is TGTGCCAGCAGCCCACAGAGAGGGGATAATGAAAAACTGTTTTTT. Translating it yields CASSPQRGDNEKLFF.

Concerning this clonotype: At one boundary the junction diverges from the germline segment, which might be a read error. V and J are TRBV6-1 and TRBJ1-4, with unresolved D. CDR3 size: 15 residues. Germline CDR1 MNHNS, CDR2 SASEGT. CDR3 sequence (DNA): TGTGCCGGCAGCGAACATCCGAGGGAGAATGAAAAACTGTTTTTT. Residues: CAGSEHPRENEKLFF.

This clonotype was counted between two and nine times. V is TRBV7-2 and J is TRBJ2-1; 8 bases are shared with TRBD1. This CDR3 spans 15 amino acids. The V gene's germline CDR1 is SGHTA and CDR2 FQGNSA. The ends lost 5 bases at V and 2 bases at J; junction bases unmatched: 5. CDR3 coding DNA: TGTGCCAGCAGCGCGGACAGGGCAACCTACAATGAGCAGTTCTTC. Translating it yields CASSADRATYNEQFF.

This clonotype was counted between two and nine times. The rearrangement uses TRBV12-3 or TRBV12-4 and TRBJ1-2; 8 bases are a match to TRBD1. With 2 bases clipped from V and 8 bases from J, the junction kept 25 bases outside the gene matches. CDR3 size: 20 residues. In nucleotides, the CDR3 is TGTGCCAGCAGTTTAACGGGACCGGGACAGGCCAATGGGCTTAGCCGGGGCTACACCTTC. Its protein is CASSLTGPGQANGLSRGYTF.

The CDR3 protein is CSASQGTGISNQPQHF. CDR3 coding DNA: TGCAGTGCTAGCCAGGGGACAGGGATTAGCAATCAGCCCCAGCATTTT. The chain couples TRBV20-1 to TRBJ1-5; 9 nucleotides match TRBD1. The trim removed 3 bases at V and 0 bases at J, leaving 6 bases unmatched. The V gene's germline CDR1 is DFQATT and CDR2 SNEGSKA (reference sequence). The CDR3 extends over 16 amino acids.

This chain uses TRBV5-1 with TRBJ2-5; the D gene is possibly TRBD1 (6 bases). Germline-derived CDR1 and CDR2 are SGHRS and YFSETQ. The CDR3 sequence is 13 residues long. V gave up 7 bases and J gave up 3 bases, with 13 bases separating them. CDR3 in amino acids: CASGAGVEETQYF. The CDR3, as DNA: TGCGCCAGCGGGGCAGGGGTCGAAGAGACCCAGTACTTC. The whole variable domain, filled in from reference TRBV5-1 and TRBJ2-5, reads KAGVTQTPRYLIKTRGQQVTLSCSPISGHRSVSWYQQTPGQGLQFLFEYFSETQRNKGNFPGRFSGRQFSNSRSEMNVSTLELGDSALYLCASGAGVEETQYFGPGTRLLVL.

J is TRBJ2-1 and V is TRBV30; a weak D match, TRBD2 (6 bases). V was pared by 1 base and J by 7 bases, with 11 bases between. The CDR3 has 13 amino acids. CDR1 is GTSNPN and CDR2 is SVGIG in the germline V gene (reference sequence). CDR3: CAWSGGNENEQFF. The CDR3 DNA reads as TGTGCCTGGAGTGGCGGGAATGAAAATGAGCAGTTCTTC. The variable domain in full, with the rest retrieved from reference TRBV30 and TRBJ2-1, is SQTIHQWPATLVQPVGSPLSLECTVEGTSNPNLYWYRQAAGRGLQLLFYSVGIGQISSEVPQNLSASRPQDRQFILSSKKLLLSDSGFYLCAWSGGNENEQFFGPGTRLTVL.

V gene TRBV5-1 combines with J gene TRBJ2-2; a weak D match, TRBD1 (6 bases). Germline values: CDR1 SGHRS, CDR2 YFSETQ. The CDR3 has 14 residues. V was trimmed by 4 bases and J by 6 bases, leaving 13 bases between them. The CDR3 loop reads CASSAETGAGELFF. CDR3 bases: TGCGCCAGCAGCGCTGAGACAGGAGCCGGGGAGCTGTTTTTT.

The rearrangement joins TRBV5-1 to TRBJ2-7; 9 nucleotides agree with TRBD2. V trimming: 4 bases; J trimming: 10 bases; junction bases outside the gene matches: 12. In germline, CDR1 is SGHRS, CDR2 YFSETQ. This CDR3 has 14 residues. This chain's CDR3 is CASSPSGRPPTQYF. CDR3 nucleotides: TGCGCCAGCAGCCCAAGCGGGAGGCCCCCCACCCAGTACTTC.

The chain employs TRBV6-2 or TRBV6-3 and TRBJ2-7; TRBD2 aligns across 7 bases. The germline V gene has CDR1 MNHEY and CDR2 SVGEGT. V lost 6 bases to trimming and J lost 5 bases; unmatched junction nucleotides: 7. CDR3 length: 13 amino acids. The CDR3 here is CASSQAGFHEQYF. The CDR3 coding sequence is TGTGCCAGCAGCCAAGCGGGGTTCCACGAGCAGTACTTC.

V and J are TRBV29-1 and TRBJ2-1, with a possible D match to TRBD1 (5 bases). The V gene lost 3 bases and the J gene lost 7 bases, with 13 bases spanning the gap. CDR1 SQVTM and CDR2 ANQGSEA come from the germline V gene. The CDR3 runs to 13 residues. The CDR3 region has the DNA TGCAGCGTTGAGGTCCAGGGAAATAATGAGCAGTTCTTC. Residues: CSVEVQGNNEQFF.

This chain uses TRBV7-8 with TRBJ2-7, with 10 bases aligning to TRBD2. Germline assignment: CDR1 SGHVS and CDR2 FQNEAQ. This CDR3 spans 18 amino acids. J lost 7 bases, V lost 5 bases, and 20 bases had no gene match. The CDR3 DNA sequence: TGTGCCAGCAGCCTGATAGCGGGAGGTGAAACACCCAGGGGGGAGCAGTACTTC. This gives the protein CASSLIAGGETPRGEQYF. The full variable domain, its missing parts supplied by reference TRBV7-8 and TRBJ2-7, is GAGVSQSPRYKVAKRGQDVALRCDPISGHVSLFWYQQALGQGPEFLTYFQNEAQLDKSGLPSDRFFAERPEGSVSTLKIQRTQQEDSAVYLCASSLIAGGETPRGEQYFGPGTRLTVT.

This clonotype occurred a few times. The chain uses TRBV9 and TRBJ1-1; D possibly corresponds to TRBD1 (6 bases). The CDR3 consists of 15 residues. Germline V lookup: CDR1 SGDLS, CDR2 YYNGEE. The ends were cut back, 0 bases at V and 0 bases at J, with 9 bases in the middle. The CDR3 loop reads CASSVGGGLNTEAFF. The CDR3 nucleotides are TGTGCCAGCAGCGTAGGCGGGGGGCTGAACACTGAAGCTTTCTTT.

The rearrangement uses TRBV4-2 and TRBJ2-1; TRBD2 matches at 15 bases. CDR3 length: 18 residues. The ends lost 5 bases at V and 2 bases at J; junction bases unmatched: 7. The germline CDR1 and CDR2 sequences are LGHNA and YNFKEQ. This chain's CDR3 is CASSSGTSGGSTYNEQFF. The CDR3 coding sequence is TGTGCCAGCAGCTCAGGGACTAGCGGGGGGTCAACCTACAATGAGCAGTTCTTC.

The chain combines TRBV4-2 with TRBJ2-2, with a weak D call TRBD1 (6 bases). This CDR3 has 15 amino acids. The V and J ends lost 1 base and 6 bases respectively, with 12 bases between them. Germline lookup yields CDR1 LGHNA and CDR2 YNFKEQ. The CDR3 bases are TGTGCCAGCAGCCAAGGGGTGGGGGCCCCCGGGGAGCTGTTTTTT. Its protein product is CASSQGVGAPGELFF.

This chain joins TRBV3-1 and TRBJ2-5, with TRBD2 as a possible D gene (6 bases). CDR1 and CDR2 from the germline V gene are LGHDT and YNNKEL (reference sequence). CDR3 length: 12 residues. V dropped 6 bases and J dropped 4 bases, with 9 bases sitting between them. The CDR3 reads CASSSLAETQYF. The CDR3 coding sequence is TGTGCCAGCAGTTCACTAGCAGAGACCCAGTACTTC.

The chain couples TRBV7-2 to TRBJ1-2; possible D gene TRBD1, 6 bases. CDR3 length equals 16 residues. The germline V gene has CDR1 SGHTA and CDR2 FQGNSA. The V and J ends lost 0 bases and 0 bases respectively, with 11 bases between them. CDR3 residues: CASSLAGGQANYGYTF. The CDR3 DNA reads as TGTGCCAGCAGCTTAGCGGGGGGGCAAGCTAACTATGGCTACACCTTC.

The chain recombines TRBV12-3 or TRBV12-4 with TRBJ1-1; D is perhaps TRBD1 (6 bases). This CDR3 region has 14 residues. Trimming took off 5 bases at V and 5 bases at J, with 15 bases between the two ends. This chain's CDR3 is CASSTQLRGTEAFF. As DNA, the CDR3 is TGTGCCAGCAGTACTCAACTCAGGGGAACTGAAGCTTTCTTT.

The CDR3 nucleotides read TGTGCCAGCAACAGACAGGGTCAATTTTATGAGGGCTACACCTTC. This codes for CASNRQGQFYEGYTF. The J gene is TRBJ1-2, the V gene TRBV5-4; 7 nucleotides match TRBD1. V dropped 6 bases and J dropped 8; count of bases not matched to a gene: 16. CDR1 and CDR2 (germline): SGHNT, YYREEE (reference sequence). The CDR3 contains 15 residues.

The J gene is TRBJ2-3, the V gene TRBV4-1; TRBD2 agrees at 7 bases. Germline V gene data show CDR1 as MGHRA and CDR2 as YSYEKL. The trim removed 0 bases at V and 4 bases at J, leaving 7 bases unmatched. This CDR3 region has 16 residues. For the CDR3, the DNA is TGCGCCAGCAGCCAAGAGGGCGGGAGTCGGGCAGATACGCAGTATTTT. As protein: CASSQEGGSRADTQYF.

The chain uses TRBV11-2 and TRBJ2-7; 10 bases are a match to TRBD2. The J call is in doubt because the DNA end fits TRBJ2-5 better. The CDR3 consists of 16 residues. The germline gives CDR1 SGHAT, CDR2 FQNNGV. The CDR3 sequence is CASSLGPSGRTETQYF. The CDR3 nucleotides read TGTGCCAGCAGCTTAGGTCCTAGCGGGAGAACAGAGACCCAGTACTTC.

The chain carries TRBV28 and TRBJ2-7, with a tentative D call TRBD1 (5 bases). The V and J ends lost 6 bases and 5 bases respectively, with 11 bases between them. The CDR3 is 12 residues long. CDR1 is MDHEN, CDR2 SYDVKM, per germline. CDR3 sequence reads: CASSSDRHEQYF. The DNA for the CDR3 is TGTGCCAGCAGCTCCGACAGACACGAGCAGTACTTC.

This clonotype was counted between two and nine times. An end of the junction differs from the germline gene, which may be a read error. V usage is TRBV7-7 and J usage is TRBJ2-3; TRBD1 might be the D (6 bases). The CDR3 is 15 residues long. Germline V gene sequence: CDR1 SSHAT, CDR2 FNYEAQ (reference sequence). CDR3 nucleotides: TGTGCTAGCAGCTCTGGACAGACTAGCACAGATACGCAGTATTTT. Translating gives CASSSGQTSTDTQYF.

The genes are TRBV24-1 and TRBJ1-1; D remains unclear. CDR3 length: 14 amino acids. Germline CDR1 reads KGHDR; CDR2 reads SFDVKD. Trimming cost V 7 bases and J 5 bases, with 16 bases left between them. In nucleotides, the CDR3 is TGTGCCACCAGGGGAACGGGGTCGGCAACTGAAGCTTTCTTT. It codes for CATRGTGSATEAFF.